This TCR beta chain was found in a study of spatial heterogeneity in lung cancer (dated by TCRdb to between 2018 and 2021). A note on the overall study: Beta-chain transcripts were consistently detected in greater numbers than alpha-chain transcripts, which likely reflects a higher abundance of beta-chain transcripts. The study linked features of the TCR repertoire to counts of nonsynonymous mutations, which were determined by whole-exome sequencing of tumor tissue. TCR alpha and beta repertoires were quantitatively compared across multiple tumor regions, matched nontumor lung and blood in non-small cell lung cancer. In the raw uncorrected reads, each unique combination of TCR and UMI appeared more than ten times on average. At surgery, around 200 tumor regions, fewer than 85 matched nontumor lung samples and 45 to 60 PBMC samples were TCR-sequenced for both alpha and beta chains. Study-level results and caveats: Additional single-cell paired TCR alpha and beta sequencing was considered necessary to confirm, at a functional level, the hypothesis that regional TCRs recognize regional mutations. Ubiquitous expanded tumor TCRs were detected in blood more often at tumor resection than at routine follow-up.

Receptors were amplified or captured by 5' RACE. Reads for this sample came from a NextSeq 500. The TCR library protocol attached a unique molecular identifier to each TCR cDNA molecule to allow correction of PCR and sequencing errors. The study's own analysis went as follows. TCR identification, UMI-based error correction and CDR3 extraction were all carried out with Decombinator tools. Expanded TCRs were defined as those above a frequency of 2 per 1,000, corresponding to the top 1% of the tumor frequency distribution. Renyi diversity was computed with the R vegan package after each repertoire had been subsampled 100 times to 5,000 TCRs. CDR3 similarity networks were built from amino acid triplet string-kernel similarity, with CDR3s being connected when pairwise similarity was above 0.82. Using fastp at Q25 and MiXCR, TCRdb reprocessed the public reads and kept productive beta chains. Every distinct CDR3 protein forms one entry, paired with its most common genes and DNA. The authors' filters were not applied to this entry. The sample yields about 82,000 distinct CDR3 sequences; roughly 12% were counted once. Of the sample, about 4.5% falls within the top ten clones.

Deletion took 3 bases off V and 4 bases off J, with a span of 9 bases between the germline ends. CDR3 length: 13 amino acids, cysteine to phenylalanine. Of the read, only the CDR3 DNA is kept; its 39 bases are in frame from base 1. The sample holds a few counts of this clonotype. There is no known antigen for this receptor. There are no base qualities to consult, and no much larger clone falls within one base. The time point label on this specimen signifies: sample taken at primary tumor resection. Without any cell sorting, TCR sequencing was performed on whole RNA extracted either from tumor and nontumor lung tissue or from cryopreserved PBMC samples. The donors were 65 to 90 patients from the lung TRACERx cohort who had early-stage, untreated non-small cell lung cancer. A patient was chosen for TCR sequencing only when enough RNA was available from at least two tumor regions.

The sequence was obtained from a male donor with early-stage non-small cell lung cancer. The rearranged segments are TRBV12-3 or TRBV12-4 and TRBJ2-5; TRBD1 is possibly the D segment (6 matching bases). The sequencing used PBMCs, collected at surgery. For the CDR3, the sequence is CASSFVRGETQYF. The DNA sequence reads TGTGCCAGCAGTTTCGTCAGGGGAGAGACCCAGTACTTC.